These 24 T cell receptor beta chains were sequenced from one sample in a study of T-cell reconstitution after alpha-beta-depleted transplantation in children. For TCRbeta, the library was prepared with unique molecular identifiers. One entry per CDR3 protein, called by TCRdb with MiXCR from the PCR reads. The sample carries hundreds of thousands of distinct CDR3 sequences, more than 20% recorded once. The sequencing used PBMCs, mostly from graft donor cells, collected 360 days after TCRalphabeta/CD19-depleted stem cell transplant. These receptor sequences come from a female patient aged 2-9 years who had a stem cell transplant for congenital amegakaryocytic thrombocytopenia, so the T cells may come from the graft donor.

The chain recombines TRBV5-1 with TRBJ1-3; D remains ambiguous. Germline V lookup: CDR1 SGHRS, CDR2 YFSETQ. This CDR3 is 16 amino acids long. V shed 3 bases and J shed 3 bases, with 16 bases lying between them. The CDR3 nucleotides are TGCGCCAGCAGCTCAGGACCTCCTAAAGGTGGAAACACCATATATTTT. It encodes CASSSGPPKGGNTIYF.

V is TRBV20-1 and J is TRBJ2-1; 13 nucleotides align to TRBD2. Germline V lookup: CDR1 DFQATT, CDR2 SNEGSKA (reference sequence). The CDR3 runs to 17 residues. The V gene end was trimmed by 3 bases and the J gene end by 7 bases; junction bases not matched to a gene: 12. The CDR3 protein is CSARGGLAGPTGNEQFF. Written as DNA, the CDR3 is TGCAGTGCTAGGGGGGGACTAGCGGGACCGACGGGGAATGAGCAGTTCTTC.

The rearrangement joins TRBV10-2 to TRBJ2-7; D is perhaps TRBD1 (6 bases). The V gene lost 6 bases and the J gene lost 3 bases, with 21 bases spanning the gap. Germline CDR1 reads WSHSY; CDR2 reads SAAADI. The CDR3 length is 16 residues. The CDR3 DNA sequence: TGCGCCAGCAGGGAGGTCCGCAGGGGTCAGAACTACGAGCAGTACTTC. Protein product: CASREVRRGQNYEQYF.

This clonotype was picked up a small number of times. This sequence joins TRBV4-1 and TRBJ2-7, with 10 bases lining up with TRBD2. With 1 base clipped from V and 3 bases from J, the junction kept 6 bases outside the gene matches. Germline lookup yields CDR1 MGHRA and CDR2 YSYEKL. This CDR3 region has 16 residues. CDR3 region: CASSQVMSSGSYEQYF. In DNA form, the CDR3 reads TGCGCCAGCAGCCAAGTGATGTCTAGCGGGAGCTACGAGCAGTACTTC.

The CDR3 is CATSDFGGAYSYEQYF. As DNA, the CDR3 is TGTGCCACCAGTGATTTCGGCGGTGCCTACTCCTACGAGCAGTACTTC. The chain links TRBV24-1 to TRBJ2-7; D not certain. V dropped 1 base and J dropped 0 bases, with 12 bases sitting between them. The CDR3 totals 16 residues. Germline V gives CDR1 KGHDR, CDR2 SFDVKD.

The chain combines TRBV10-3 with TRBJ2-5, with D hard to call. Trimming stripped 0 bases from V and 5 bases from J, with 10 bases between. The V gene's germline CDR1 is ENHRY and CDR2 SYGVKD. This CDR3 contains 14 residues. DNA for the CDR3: TGTGCCATCAGTGAGTCGAGAGTATCGGAGACCCAGTACTTC. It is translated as CAISESRVSETQYF.

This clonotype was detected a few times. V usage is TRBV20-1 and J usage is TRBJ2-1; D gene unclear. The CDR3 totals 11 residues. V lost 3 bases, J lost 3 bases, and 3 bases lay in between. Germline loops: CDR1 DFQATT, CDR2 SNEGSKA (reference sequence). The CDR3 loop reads CSASFYNEQFF. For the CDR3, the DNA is TGCAGTGCTAGTTTCTACAATGAGCAGTTCTTC.

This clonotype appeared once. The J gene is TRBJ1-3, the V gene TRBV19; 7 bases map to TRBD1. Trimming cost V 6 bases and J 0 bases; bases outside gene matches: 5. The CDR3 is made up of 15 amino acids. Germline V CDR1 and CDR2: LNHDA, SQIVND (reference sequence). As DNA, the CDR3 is TGTGCCAGTAGACCCGGGACAGCCTCTGGAAACACCATATATTTT. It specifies CASRPGTASGNTIYF.

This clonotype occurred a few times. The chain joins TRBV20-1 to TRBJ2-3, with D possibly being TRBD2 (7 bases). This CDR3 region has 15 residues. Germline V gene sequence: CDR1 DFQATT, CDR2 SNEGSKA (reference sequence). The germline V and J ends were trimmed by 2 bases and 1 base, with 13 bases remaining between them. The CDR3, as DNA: TGCAGTGCTAGAAGGCGGGGGCCGCGCACAGATACGCAGTATTTT. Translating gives CSARRRGPRTDTQYF.

The CDR3 DNA follows: TGTGCCAGCAGTCTACGTCCTAGCGGGGGGGCGAAGAACAACAATGAGCAGTTCTTC. This translates into CASSLRPSGGAKNNNEQFF. J is TRBJ2-1 and V is TRBV27; 12 bases match TRBD2. Unmatched junction bases numbered 16, after V lost 5 bases and J lost 5 bases. This CDR3 contains 19 residues. Per the germline V gene, CDR1 is MNHEY and CDR2 is SMNVEV (reference sequence).

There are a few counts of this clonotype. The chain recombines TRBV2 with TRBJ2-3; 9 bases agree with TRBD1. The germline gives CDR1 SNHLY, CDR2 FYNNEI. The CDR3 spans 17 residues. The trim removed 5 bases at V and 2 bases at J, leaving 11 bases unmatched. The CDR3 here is CASSRPSGTGNTDTQYF. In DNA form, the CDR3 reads TGTGCCAGCAGTAGACCTTCCGGGACAGGGAACACAGATACGCAGTATTTT.

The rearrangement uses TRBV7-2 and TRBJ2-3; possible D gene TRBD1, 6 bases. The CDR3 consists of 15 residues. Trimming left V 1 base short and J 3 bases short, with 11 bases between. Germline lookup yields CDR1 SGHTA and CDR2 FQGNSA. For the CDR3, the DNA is TGTGCCAGCAGCTTAGAGACAGGAGTGACAGATACGCAGTATTTT. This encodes CASSLETGVTDTQYF.

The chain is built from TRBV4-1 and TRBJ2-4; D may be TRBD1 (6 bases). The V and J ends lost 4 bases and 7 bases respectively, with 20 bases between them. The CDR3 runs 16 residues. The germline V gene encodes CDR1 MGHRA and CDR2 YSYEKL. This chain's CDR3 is CASSRGITGPMNIQYF. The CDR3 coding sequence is TGCGCCAGCAGCCGAGGAATCACAGGGCCAATGAACATTCAGTACTTC.

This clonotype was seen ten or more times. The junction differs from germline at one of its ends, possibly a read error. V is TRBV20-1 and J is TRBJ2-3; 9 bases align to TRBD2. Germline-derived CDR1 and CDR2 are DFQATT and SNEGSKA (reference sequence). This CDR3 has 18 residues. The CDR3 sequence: CSARGWSASGIGTDTQYF. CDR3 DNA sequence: TGCAGTGCCAGAGGGTGGTCCGCTAGCGGGATCGGCACAGATACGCAGTATTTT.

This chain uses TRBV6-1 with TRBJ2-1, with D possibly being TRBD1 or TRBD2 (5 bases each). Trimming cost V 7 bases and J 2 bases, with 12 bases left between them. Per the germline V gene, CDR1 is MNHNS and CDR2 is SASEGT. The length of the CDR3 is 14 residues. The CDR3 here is CASKNSGPYNEQFF. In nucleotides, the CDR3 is TGTGCCAGCAAAAACTCGGGACCCTACAATGAGCAGTTCTTC.

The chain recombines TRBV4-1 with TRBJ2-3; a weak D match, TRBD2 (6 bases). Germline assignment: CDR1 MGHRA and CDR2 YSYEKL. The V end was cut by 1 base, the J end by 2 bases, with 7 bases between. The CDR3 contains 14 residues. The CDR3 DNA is TGCGCCAGCAGCCAAGTGGACTACACAGATACGCAGTATTTT. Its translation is CASSQVDYTDTQYF.

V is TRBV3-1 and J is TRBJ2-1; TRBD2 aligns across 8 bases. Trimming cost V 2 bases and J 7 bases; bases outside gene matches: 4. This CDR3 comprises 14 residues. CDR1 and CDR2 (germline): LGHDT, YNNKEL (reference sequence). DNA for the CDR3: TGTGCCAGCAGCCAACTTCCTAGCGGGAATGAGCAGTTCTTC. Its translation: CASSQLPSGNEQFF.

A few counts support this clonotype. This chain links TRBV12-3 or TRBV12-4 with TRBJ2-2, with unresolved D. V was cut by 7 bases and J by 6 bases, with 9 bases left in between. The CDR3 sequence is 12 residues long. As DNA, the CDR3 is TGTGCCAGCAACTGGCGTCCCGGGGAGCTGTTTTTT. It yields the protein CASNWRPGELFF.

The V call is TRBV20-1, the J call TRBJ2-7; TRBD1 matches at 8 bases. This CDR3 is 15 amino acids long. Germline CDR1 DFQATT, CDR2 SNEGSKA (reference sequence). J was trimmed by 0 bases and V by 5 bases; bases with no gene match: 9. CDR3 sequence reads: CSAYRQGSSSYEQYF. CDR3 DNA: TGCAGTGCTTACAGACAGGGGTCTAGCTCCTACGAGCAGTACTTC.

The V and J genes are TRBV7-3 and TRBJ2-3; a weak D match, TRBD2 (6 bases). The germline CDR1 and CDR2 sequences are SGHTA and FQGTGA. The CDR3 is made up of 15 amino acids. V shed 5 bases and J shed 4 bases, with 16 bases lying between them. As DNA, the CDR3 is TGTGCCAGCAGCCCGGGACTTACTAAGGCAGATACGCAGTATTTT. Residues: CASSPGLTKADTQYF. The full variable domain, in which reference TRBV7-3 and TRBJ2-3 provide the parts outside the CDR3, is GAGVSQTPSNKVTEKGKYVELRCDPISGHTALYWYRQSLGQGPEFLIYFQGTGAADDSGLPNDRFFAVRPEGSVSTLKIQRTERGDSAVYLCASSPGLTKADTQYFGPGTRLTVL.

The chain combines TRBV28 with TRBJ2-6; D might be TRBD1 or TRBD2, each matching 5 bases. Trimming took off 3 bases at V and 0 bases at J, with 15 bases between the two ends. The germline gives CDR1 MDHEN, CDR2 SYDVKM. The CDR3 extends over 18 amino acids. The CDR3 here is CASSFGYRGPSGANVLTF. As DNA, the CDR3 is TGTGCCAGCAGTTTTGGGTACCGGGGCCCCTCTGGGGCCAACGTCCTGACTTTC.

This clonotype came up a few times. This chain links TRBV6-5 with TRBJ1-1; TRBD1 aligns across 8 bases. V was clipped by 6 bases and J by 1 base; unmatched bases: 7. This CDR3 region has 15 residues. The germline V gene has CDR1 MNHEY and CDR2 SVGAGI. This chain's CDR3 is CASSPDRGRNTEAFF. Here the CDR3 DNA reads TGTGCCAGCAGCCCCGACAGGGGCCGGAACACTGAAGCTTTCTTT.

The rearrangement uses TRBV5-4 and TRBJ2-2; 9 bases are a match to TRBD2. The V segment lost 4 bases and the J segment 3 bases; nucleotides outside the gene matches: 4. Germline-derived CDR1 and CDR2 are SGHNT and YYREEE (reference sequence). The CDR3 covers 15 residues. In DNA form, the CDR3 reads TGTGCCAGCAGCATGGGACTAGCCGACACCGGGGAGCTGTTTTTT. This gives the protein CASSMGLADTGELFF.

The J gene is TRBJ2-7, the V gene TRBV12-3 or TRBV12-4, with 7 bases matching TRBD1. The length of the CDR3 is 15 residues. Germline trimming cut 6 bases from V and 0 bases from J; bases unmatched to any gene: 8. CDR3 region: CASRLRQGNSYEQYF. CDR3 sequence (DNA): TGTGCCAGCAGGCTCAGACAGGGAAACTCCTACGAGCAGTACTTC.